The T cell receptor (beta chain) described here comes from a study of regulatory T cells in long-lasting Graves disease. Sample time point: newly diagnosed GD, antithyroid drugs for less than 3 months. The TCR library was prepared using RNA isolated from PBMCs. American Thyroid Association guidelines defined Graves' disease diagnosis. V was clipped by 7 bases and J by 6 bases, with 9 bases between them. This CDR3 contains 12 residues. From germline, CDR1 is MGHRA and CDR2 YSYEKL. This clonotype has only a few counts. Both iRepertoire HTBI primers and Arm-PCR of CDR3 regions were used to build the TCR beta libraries. TCRdb recomputed calls from the multiplex PCR reads with MiXCR, one row per CDR3 protein. The data hold roughly 440,000 distinct CDR3 sequences, with approximately 16% observed a single time. This sample also belongs to another study, concerning T cells in Graves' hyperthyroidism and ophthalmopathy. Per that study: HTBI primers were the set used in a first-round RT-PCR of the TCR CDR3. Most expanded thyroid clonotypes above 0.001 recurred in blood.

This TCR was sampled from a woman between 18 and 30 years old with Graves disease. The chain recombines TRBV4-1 with TRBJ1-4, with D hard to call. Sequencing used peripheral blood mononuclear cells (PBMCs), obtained at new diagnosis, from a patient treated with antithyroid drugs. CDR3 coding DNA: TGCGCCAGCAACCGGGCCTATGAAAAACTGTTTTTT. It specifies CASNRAYEKLFF.